This TCR beta chain was obtained from a study of human versus mouse CDR3 diversity and MHC coevolution. The overall study: Reportedly, immunoSEQ detects one in 200,000 T cells with minimized PCR bias.

Notes on this clone: Its antigen is still unknown.

General study points: iCHAO1 estimated the human TCR beta repertoire at roughly 1.5 million clonotypes.

Generated by immunoSEQ multiplex PCR, the TCRdb table keeps only in-frame clones and is missing some. There are 45,000 to 75,000 clones in the sample; 85% to 95% occur only once, and about 20% lies in the top ten. CDR3 length equals 19 residues. Germline values: CDR1 LNHDA, CDR2 SQIVND (reference sequence). The trim removed 3 bases at V and 0 bases at J, leaving 15 bases unmatched. Cells were CD45RO-negative CD62L-positive naive CD4 T cells sorted from PBMCs. The chain combines TRBV19 with TRBJ1-2; 8 bases map to TRBD1. Sequencing input: naive CD4+ T cells from blood. Stated subset: CD45RO-negative CD62L-positive naive CD4 T cells. The clonotype comes from a person in their sixties in good health. CDR3: CASSIEDRGRTETNYGYTF. In nucleotides, the CDR3 is TGTGCCAGTAGTATTGAAGACAGGGGACGGACAGAGACTAACTATGGCTACACCTTC. The full variable domain, its missing parts supplied by reference TRBV19 and TRBJ1-2, is DGGITQSPKYLFRKEGQNVTLSCEQNLNHDAMYWYRQDPGQGLRLIYYSQIVNDFQKGDIAEGYSVSREKKESFPLTVTSAQKNPTAFYLCASSIEDRGRTETNYGYTFGSGTRLTVV.